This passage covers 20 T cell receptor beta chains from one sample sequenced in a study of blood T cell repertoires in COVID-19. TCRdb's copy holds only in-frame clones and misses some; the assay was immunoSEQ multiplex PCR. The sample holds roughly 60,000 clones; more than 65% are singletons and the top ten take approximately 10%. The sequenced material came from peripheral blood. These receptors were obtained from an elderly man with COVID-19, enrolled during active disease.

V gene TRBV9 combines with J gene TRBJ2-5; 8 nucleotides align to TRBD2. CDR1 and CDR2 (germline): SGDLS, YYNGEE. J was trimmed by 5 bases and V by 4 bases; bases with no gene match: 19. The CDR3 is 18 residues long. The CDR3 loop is CASSPGVYPAGEGETQYF. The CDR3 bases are TGTGCCAGCAGCCCCGGTGTTTATCCAGCGGGAGAGGGGGAGACCCAGTACTTC.

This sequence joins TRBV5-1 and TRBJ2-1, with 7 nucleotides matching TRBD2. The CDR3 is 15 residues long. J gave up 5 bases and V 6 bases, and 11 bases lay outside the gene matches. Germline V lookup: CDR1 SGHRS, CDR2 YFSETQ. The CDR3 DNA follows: TGCGCCAGCACCCCAAGGGCGGGAGCCCACAATGAGCAGTTCTTC. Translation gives CASTPRAGAHNEQFF.

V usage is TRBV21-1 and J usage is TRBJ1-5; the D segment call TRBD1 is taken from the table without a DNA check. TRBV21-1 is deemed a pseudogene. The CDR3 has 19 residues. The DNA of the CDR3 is TGTGCCAGCAGCGTCGAGGGGAACAGGACAGGGAAAAGCAATCAGCCCCAGCATTTT. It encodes CASSVEGNRTGKSNQPQHF.

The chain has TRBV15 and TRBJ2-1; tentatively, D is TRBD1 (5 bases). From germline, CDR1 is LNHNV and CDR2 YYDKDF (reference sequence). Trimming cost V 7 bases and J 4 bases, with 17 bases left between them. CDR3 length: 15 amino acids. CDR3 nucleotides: TGTGCCACCACTTCGGCCGGACGGACATACAATGAGCAGTTCTTC. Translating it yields CATTSAGRTYNEQFF.

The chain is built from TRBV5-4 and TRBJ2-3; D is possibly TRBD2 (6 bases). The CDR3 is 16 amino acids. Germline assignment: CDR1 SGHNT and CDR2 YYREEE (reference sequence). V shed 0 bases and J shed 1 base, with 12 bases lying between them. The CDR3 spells CASSLGAGRGTDTQYF. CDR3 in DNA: TGTGCCAGCAGCTTGGGAGCGGGCAGGGGCACAGATACGCAGTATTTT.

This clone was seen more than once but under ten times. Written as DNA, the CDR3 is TGTGCCAGCAGCTTTGGGACAGGTTCATCCTACGAGCAGTACTTC. Protein product: CASSFGTGSSYEQYF. The chain has TRBV5-6 and TRBJ2-7; 8 bases agree with TRBD1. CDR1 and CDR2 (germline): SGHDT, YYEEEE. V lost 2 bases to trimming and J lost 1 base; unmatched junction nucleotides: 5. The CDR3 runs to 15 residues. Complete variable domain (other parts from reference TRBV5-6 and TRBJ2-7): DAGVTQSPTHLIKTRGQQVTLRCSPKSGHDTVSWYQQALGQGPQFIFQYYEEEERQRGNFPDRFSGHQFPNYSSELNVNALLLGDSALYLCASSFGTGSSYEQYFGPGTRLTVT.

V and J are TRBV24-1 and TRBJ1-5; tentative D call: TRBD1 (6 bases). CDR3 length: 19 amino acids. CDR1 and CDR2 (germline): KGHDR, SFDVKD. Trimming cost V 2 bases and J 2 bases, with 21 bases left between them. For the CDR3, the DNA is TGTGCCACCAGTGATTCCGGGACATCCCTGAAGAGCGGCAATCAGCCCCAGCATTTT. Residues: CATSDSGTSLKSGNQPQHF.

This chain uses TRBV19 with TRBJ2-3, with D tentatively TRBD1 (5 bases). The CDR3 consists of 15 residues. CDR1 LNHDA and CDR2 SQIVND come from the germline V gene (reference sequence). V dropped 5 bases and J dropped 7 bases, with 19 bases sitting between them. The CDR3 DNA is TGTGCCAGTAGTGAGGTTGGGCAGGGCTCAAATACGCAGTATTTT. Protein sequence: CASSEVGQGSNTQYF.

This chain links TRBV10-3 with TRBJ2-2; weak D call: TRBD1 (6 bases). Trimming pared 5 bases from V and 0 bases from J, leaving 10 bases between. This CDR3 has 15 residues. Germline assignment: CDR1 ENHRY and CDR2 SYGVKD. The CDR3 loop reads CAISSQGTNTGELFF. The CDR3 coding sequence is TGTGCCATCAGTTCGCAGGGGACGAACACCGGGGAGCTGTTTTTT.

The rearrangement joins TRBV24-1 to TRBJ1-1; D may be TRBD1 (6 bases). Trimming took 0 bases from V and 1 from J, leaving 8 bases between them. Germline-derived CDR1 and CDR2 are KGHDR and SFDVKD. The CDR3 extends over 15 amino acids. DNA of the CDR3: TGTGCCACCAGTGATTTGCCGGACAGGAACACTGAAGCTTTCTTT. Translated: CATSDLPDRNTEAFF.

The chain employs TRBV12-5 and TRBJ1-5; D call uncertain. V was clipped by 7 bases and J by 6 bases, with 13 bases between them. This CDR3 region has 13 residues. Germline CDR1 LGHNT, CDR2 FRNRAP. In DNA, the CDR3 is TGTGCTAGTGCGGGGTTGGGGAGTCAGCCCCAGCATTTT. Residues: CASAGLGSQPQHF.

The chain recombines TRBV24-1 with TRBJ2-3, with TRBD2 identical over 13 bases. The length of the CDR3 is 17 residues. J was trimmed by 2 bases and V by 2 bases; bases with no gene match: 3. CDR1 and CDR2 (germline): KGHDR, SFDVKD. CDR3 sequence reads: CATSDWGLAGTTDTQYF. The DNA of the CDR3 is TGTGCCACCAGTGATTGGGGACTAGCGGGGACCACAGATACGCAGTATTTT.

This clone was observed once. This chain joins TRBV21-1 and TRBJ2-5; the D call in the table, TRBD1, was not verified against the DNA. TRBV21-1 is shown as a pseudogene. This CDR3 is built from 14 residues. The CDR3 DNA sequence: TGTGCCAGCAGCAAAGACAGGGGTTGTGAGACCCAGTACTTC. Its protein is CASSKDRGCETQYF.

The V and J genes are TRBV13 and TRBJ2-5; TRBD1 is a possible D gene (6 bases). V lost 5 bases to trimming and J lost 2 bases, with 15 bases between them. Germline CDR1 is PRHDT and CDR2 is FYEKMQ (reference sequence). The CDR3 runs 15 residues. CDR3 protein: CASSLTGGGQETQYF. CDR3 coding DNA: TGTGCCAGCAGCCTGACAGGAGGCGGGCAAGAGACCCAGTACTTC.

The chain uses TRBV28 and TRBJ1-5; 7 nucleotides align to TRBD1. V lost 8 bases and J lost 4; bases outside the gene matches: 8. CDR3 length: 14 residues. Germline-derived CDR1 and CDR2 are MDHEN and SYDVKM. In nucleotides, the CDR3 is TGTGCCAGCGCGCAGGGGGGATCAAATCAGCCCCAGCATTTT. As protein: CASAQGGSNQPQHF.

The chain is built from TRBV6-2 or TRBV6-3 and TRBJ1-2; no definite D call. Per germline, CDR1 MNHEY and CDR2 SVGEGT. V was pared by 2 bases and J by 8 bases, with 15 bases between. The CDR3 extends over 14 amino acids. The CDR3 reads CASSYVASGLGYTF. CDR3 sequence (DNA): TGTGCCAGCAGTTACGTCGCCAGCGGCCTGGGCTACACCTTC.

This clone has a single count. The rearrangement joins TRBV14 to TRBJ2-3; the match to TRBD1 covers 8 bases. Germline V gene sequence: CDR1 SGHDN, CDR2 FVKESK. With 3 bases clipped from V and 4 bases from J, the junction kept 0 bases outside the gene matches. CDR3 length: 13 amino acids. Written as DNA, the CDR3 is TGTGCCAGCAGCCAGACAGGGGCAGATACGCAGTATTTT. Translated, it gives CASSQTGADTQYF.

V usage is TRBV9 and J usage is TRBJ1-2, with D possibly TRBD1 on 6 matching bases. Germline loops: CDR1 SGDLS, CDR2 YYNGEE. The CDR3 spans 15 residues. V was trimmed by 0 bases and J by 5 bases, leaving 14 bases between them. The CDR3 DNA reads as TGTGCCAGCAGCGTAGAAACAGGGAGAGGATATGGCTACACCTTC. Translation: CASSVETGRGYGYTF. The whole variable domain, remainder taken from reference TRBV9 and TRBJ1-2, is DSGVTQTPKHLITATGQRVTLRCSPRSGDLSVYWYQQSLDQGLQFLIQYYNGEERAKGNILERFSAQQFPDLHSELNLSSLELGDSALYFCASSVETGRGYGYTFGSGTRLTVV.

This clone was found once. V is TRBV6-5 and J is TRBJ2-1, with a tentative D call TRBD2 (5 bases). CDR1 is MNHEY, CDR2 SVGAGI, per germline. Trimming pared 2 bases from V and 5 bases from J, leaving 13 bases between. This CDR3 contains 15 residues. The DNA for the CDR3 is TGTGCCAGCAGTTACGAGGGTGATAGAAACAATGAGCAGTTCTTC. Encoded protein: CASSYEGDRNNEQFF.

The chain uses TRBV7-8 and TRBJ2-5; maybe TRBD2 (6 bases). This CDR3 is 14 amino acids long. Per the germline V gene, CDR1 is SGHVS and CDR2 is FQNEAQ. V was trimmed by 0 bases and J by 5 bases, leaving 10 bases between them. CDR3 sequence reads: CASSLATGEETQYF. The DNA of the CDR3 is TGTGCCAGCAGCTTAGCGACGGGGGAGGAGACCCAGTACTTC.